This entry is about one TCR beta chain. Its antigen is unidentified. TCRdb redid the calling of the reads with MiXCR, one entry per CDR3 protein. In the table there are 450,000 to 650,000 distinct CDR3 sequences, about 40% of which are singletons. This sample is drawn from a study of T cell repertoires in cytomegalovirus infection. The sequence came from a human donor in good health (CMV status not recorded). Some clones in this sample may be carry-over from other donors' samples. The sequenced sample was cultured PBMCs, obtained from culture after CMV antigen stimulation.

CDR3 bases: TGCAGCGTACAGGCGGTAAGGGCGGACACTGAAGCTTTCTTT. Residues: CSVQAVRADTEAFF. The chain combines TRBV29-1 with TRBJ1-1; D might be TRBD1 (5 bases). Deletions cut 6 bases from V and 3 bases from J, with 17 bases between. The CDR3 totals 14 residues. CDR1 SQVTM and CDR2 ANQGSEA come from the germline V gene.